This entry is about one TCR beta chain. Only in-frame clones appear in the TCRdb table, and some are missing; sequencing was by immunoSEQ multiplex PCR. Of tens of thousands of clones in the sample, approximately 90% were seen once. These data belong to a study of control samples from healthy donors and cancer patients. This CDR3 spans 15 amino acids. V gave up 4 bases and J gave up 3 bases; unmatched junction bases: 4. The germline gives CDR1 SGHRS, CDR2 YFSETQ. This TCR derives from a woman aged 35 to 49 with head and neck cancer. V is TRBV5-1 and J is TRBJ1-5; 10 bases align to TRBD1. Sequenced sample: PBMCs. CDR3 bases: TGCGCCAGCAGCATGACAGGGGGCCCCAATCAGCCCCAGCATTTT. This sequence encodes CASSMTGGPNQPQHF.